This T cell receptor beta chain was retrieved from a study of blood T cells in healthy people across ages. At the level of the study: Per every two T cells, about one barcoded beta molecule was captured by template switching.

Study-wide findings and caveats: Comparison with aged donors showed that long-lived donors had more naive CD4+ cells and higher diversity. Shifts in expanded clonotypes may have been confounded by donor CMV status, which was unknown. Researchers report that TCR beta diversity correlated strongly with naive T cell percentage.

PCR was performed a second time for about 7 to 11 cycles using a sample-barcoded 5' primer and a J-beta primer mix. TCRdb reprocessed the 5' RACE reads via MiXCR and lists one record per CDR3 protein. The sample yields about 1.4 million distinct CDR3 sequences, approximately 60% seen once. This clonotype showed up many times. Its antigen is unknown. A read error may explain this, as a much larger clone is one base away. The sample comprised blood. This TCR was sampled from a man aged 18 to 30 in good health.

The CDR3 here is CARGQKETQYF. CDR3 bases: TGTGCCAGGGGACAGAAAGAGACCCAGTACTTC. The rearrangement links TRBV10-3 to TRBJ2-5; TRBD1 matches at 7 bases. The CDR3 runs 11 residues. The ends lost 10 bases at V and 3 bases at J; junction bases unmatched: 2. The germline V gene has CDR1 ENHRY and CDR2 SYGVKD.